The 7 T cell receptor beta chains below were found in one sample sequenced in a study of T-cell memory formation after mild COVID-19. TCRdb recomputed calls from the 5' RACE reads with MiXCR, one row per CDR3 protein. The sample holds about 290,000 distinct CDR3 sequences, under 20% seen once. Sequenced: PBMCs or a T cell subset sorted from them (not recorded which). The source of these receptors is a man younger than 35 who had mild COVID-19 (a few samples of this study predate the infection). Cell type and time point are not known.

The chain combines TRBV28 with TRBJ2-1; 10 bases match TRBD1. Unmatched junction bases numbered 11, after V lost 2 bases and J lost 7 bases. The germline gives CDR1 MDHEN, CDR2 SYDVKM. CDR3 length: 17 residues. CDR3 region: CASSLPSYQDRGNEQFF. The DNA of the CDR3 is TGTGCCAGCAGTTTACCTTCATATCAGGACAGGGGGAATGAGCAGTTCTTC.

The chain uses TRBV4-2 and TRBJ2-1; 9 bases are a match to TRBD1. The J segment lost 3 bases and the V segment lost 0 bases, leaving 0 bases of the junction unmatched. The CDR3 runs 15 residues. Germline CDR1 reads LGHNA; CDR2 reads YNFKEQ. CDR3 in DNA: TGTGCCAGCAGCCAAGAGGGACAGGGCTACAATGAGCAGTTCTTC. This gives the protein CASSQEGQGYNEQFF.

The chain couples TRBV7-3 to TRBJ2-1; D is uncertain. The CDR3 has 13 residues. Germline values: CDR1 SGHTA, CDR2 FQGTGA. V was trimmed by 5 bases and J by 6 bases, leaving 11 bases between them. CDR3 residues: CASSPPGLNEQFF. The CDR3 DNA follows: TGTGCCAGCAGCCCCCCCGGCCTCAATGAGCAGTTCTTC.

This chain links TRBV28 with TRBJ1-5; D call uncertain. The V end was cut by 3 bases, the J end by 4 bases, with 19 bases between. Germline V gene data show CDR1 as MDHEN and CDR2 as SYDVKM. The CDR3 is 17 amino acids. CDR3 in amino acids: CASSFSFIVVPNQPQHF. DNA of the CDR3: TGTGCCAGCAGTTTCTCGTTTATAGTCGTTCCAAATCAGCCCCAGCATTTT.

The genes are TRBV2 and TRBJ2-7; 7 bases match TRBD1. Germline V gives CDR1 SNHLY, CDR2 FYNNEI. With 1 base clipped from V and 2 bases from J, the junction kept 8 bases outside the gene matches. The CDR3 contains 16 residues. CDR3 region: CASSEDWDSHTYEQYF. The CDR3 DNA reads as TGTGCCAGCAGTGAAGATTGGGACAGCCATACCTACGAGCAGTACTTC.

This clonotype appeared a few times. The gene calls are TRBV18 and TRBJ2-5, with 7 bases fitting TRBD1. Germline V gene sequence: CDR1 KGHSH, CDR2 LQKENI. Germline trimming cut 5 bases from V and 4 bases from J; bases unmatched to any gene: 7. The CDR3 runs to 14 residues. CDR3 nucleotides: TGTGCCAGCTCAGCAAACAGGGGCGGAGAGACCCAGTACTTC. Protein product: CASSANRGGETQYF. Variable domain in full (rest from reference TRBV18 and TRBJ2-5): NAGVMQNPRHLVRRRGQEARLRCSPMKGHSHVYWYRQLPEEGLKFMVYLQKENIIDESGMPKERFSAEFPKEGPSILRIQQVVRGDSAAYFCASSANRGGETQYFGPGTRLLVL.

V gene TRBV27 combines with J gene TRBJ1-1, with 12 bases identical to TRBD1. V shed 3 bases, J shed 4 bases, and the junction held 3 bases outside the gene matches. The CDR3 totals 15 residues. Germline V lookup: CDR1 MNHEY, CDR2 SMNVEV (reference sequence). The CDR3 DNA reads TGTGCCAGCAGTTTCCGGGACAGGGGGCTCACTGAAGCTTTCTTT. Protein sequence: CASSFRDRGLTEAFF.